A single sample is the source of the 30 T cell receptor beta chains below, sequenced in a study of shared T cell receptors in the human thymus. Clones were sequenced by immunoSEQ multiplex PCR, and TCRdb holds only the in-frame ones, with some missing. The sample yields hundreds of thousands of clones, approximately 88% seen once. These same data were also listed under a study on human thymus T cells.

Source material: thymocytes. The receptors come from a boy under three years old with a congenital heart defect.

The genes are TRBV27 and TRBJ1-1; D is unclear. V was cut by 7 bases and J by 4 bases, with 19 bases left in between. The CDR3 runs 15 residues. The V gene's germline CDR1 is MNHEY and CDR2 SMNVEV (reference sequence). The CDR3 DNA is TGTGCCAGCACCGCTCCCGGCCGGAACAGCACTGAAGCTTTCTTT. Amino acid sequence: CASTAPGRNSTEAFF.

This clone was counted a single time. The CDR3 bases are TGTGCCAGCAGCTTGGGACAGGGGACGGAAAAGACCCAGTACTTC. Its translation is CASSLGQGTEKTQYF. The J gene is TRBJ2-5, the V gene TRBV5-6; 8 positions agree with TRBD1. Trimming removed 0 bases from V and 6 bases from J; junction bases left unmatched: 7. This CDR3 contains 15 residues. Germline V gene data show CDR1 as SGHDT and CDR2 as YYEEEE.

J is TRBJ2-1 and V is TRBV4-3, with D perhaps matching TRBD2 (6 bases). Germline CDR1 LGHNA, CDR2 YSLEER. Trimming cost V 3 bases and J 3 bases, with 15 bases left between them. The CDR3 has 16 residues. As DNA, the CDR3 is TGCGCCAGCAGCCACTCCTCGGGACTTAACTACAATGAGCAGTTCTTC. This translates into CASSHSSGLNYNEQFF.

This clone was picked up one time. The chain combines TRBV30 with TRBJ2-4; no reliable D call. V was clipped by 0 bases and J by 0 bases, with 15 bases between them. This CDR3 contains 17 residues. In germline, CDR1 is GTSNPN, CDR2 SVGIG (reference sequence). CDR3: CAWSVYSSILAKNIQYF. The DNA for the CDR3 is TGTGCCTGGAGTGTATATAGTAGCATACTAGCCAAAAACATTCAGTACTTC.

The rearrangement uses TRBV10-3 and TRBJ2-1, with D possibly being TRBD2 (7 bases). This CDR3 region has 15 residues. Trimming pared 5 bases from V and 1 base from J, leaving 12 bases between. CDR1 and CDR2 from the germline V gene are ENHRY and SYGVKD. The CDR3 DNA is TGTGCCATCAGTAAGGGGGGGCCGTCCTACAATGAGCAGTTCTTC. Translating gives CAISKGGPSYNEQFF.

This chain joins TRBV27 and TRBJ2-5; 8 bases line up with TRBD2. CDR1 and CDR2 from the germline V gene are MNHEY and SMNVEV (reference sequence). V shed 2 bases, J shed 5 bases, and the junction held 19 bases outside the gene matches. The CDR3 covers 19 residues. For the CDR3, the DNA is TGTGCCAGCAGTTTAGACCCTCCCAGGACTAGCTGGGGGTGGGAGACCCAGTACTTC. This sequence encodes CASSLDPPRTSWGWETQYF.

This clone was seen only a few times. The rearrangement joins TRBV19 to TRBJ1-2; tentative D call: TRBD1 (5 bases). Germline CDR1 reads LNHDA; CDR2 reads SQIVND (reference sequence). Trimming left V 8 bases short and J 6 bases short, with 10 bases between. The length of the CDR3 is 11 residues. CDR3 in DNA: TGTGCCAGTTATACGGGGGATGGCTACACCTTC. This sequence encodes CASYTGDGYTF.

Only a few counts were recorded for this clone. The rearrangement uses TRBV25-1 and TRBJ2-7, with D perhaps matching TRBD2 (5 bases). V was clipped by 6 bases and J by 4 bases, with 16 bases between them. Germline CDR1 and CDR2: MGHDK and SYGVNS. The CDR3 has 14 amino acids. The CDR3 DNA is TGTGCCAGCAGGAAGTCAGGAGGTCGGTACGAGCAGTACTTC. Amino acid sequence: CASRKSGGRYEQYF.

V usage is TRBV21-1 and J usage is TRBJ2-2; TRBD2 is the table's D call, not checked against the DNA. TRBV21-1 is deemed a pseudogene. There are 13 residues in the CDR3. This chain's CDR3 is CASSPPGGGELFF. DNA of the CDR3: TGTGCCAGCAGCCCCCCGGGGGGCGGGGAGCTGTTTTTT.

The V and J genes are TRBV6-5 and TRBJ2-5; 9 bases match TRBD1. The CDR3 covers 15 residues. Losses at the gene ends were 6 bases for V and 5 bases for J; bases not matched to a gene: 10. Germline CDR1 is MNHEY and CDR2 is SVGAGI. The DNA for the CDR3 is TGTGCCAGCAGGCCTACAGGGGGCGGAGGGGAGACCCAGTACTTC. This translates into CASRPTGGGGETQYF.

The chain couples TRBV7-9 to TRBJ2-3; 9 nucleotides agree with TRBD2. The V and J ends lost 2 bases and 2 bases, in that order; junction bases with no gene match: 8. This CDR3 spans 17 amino acids. From germline, CDR1 is SEHNR and CDR2 FQNEAQ (reference sequence). CDR3 residues: CASSLRGRVRSTDTQYF. The DNA of the CDR3 is TGTGCCAGCAGCTTACGCGGGAGGGTCCGTTCCACAGATACGCAGTATTTT.

V gene TRBV7-2 combines with J gene TRBJ2-2, with D hard to call. V dropped 1 base and J dropped 1 base, with 10 bases sitting between them. The CDR3 loop spans 16 amino acids. The germline gives CDR1 SGHTA, CDR2 FQGNSA. CDR3 nucleotide sequence: TGTGCCAGCAGCTTAGTGGGCAGAAAGAACACCGGGGAGCTGTTTTTT. This encodes CASSLVGRKNTGELFF.

This sequence joins TRBV6-1 and TRBJ2-3, with 7 bases matching TRBD1. The CDR3 is 15 residues long. J was trimmed by 6 bases and V by 7 bases; bases with no gene match: 13. Germline CDR1 and CDR2: MNHNS and SASEGT. The CDR3 spells CASTSPEGACDTQYF. The CDR3 DNA reads as TGTGCCAGCACCTCCCCCGAGGGGGCCTGCGATACGCAGTATTTT.

The J gene is TRBJ2-3, the V gene TRBV28, with TRBD2 identical over 9 bases. Germline CDR1 MDHEN, CDR2 SYDVKM. V was pared by 7 bases and J by 0 bases, with 17 bases of the junction left unmatched. The CDR3 runs 19 residues. CDR3 residues: CASTLLGSGSAKSTDTQYF. DNA of the CDR3: TGTGCCAGCACCCTCTTGGGTAGCGGGAGCGCCAAGAGCACAGATACGCAGTATTTT.

The V call is TRBV28, the J call TRBJ1-2; D ambiguous. CDR3 size: 14 residues. Looked up from germline, CDR1 is MDHEN and CDR2 is SYDVKM. V was shortened by 4 bases and J by 8 bases, with 17 bases between the two germline ends. DNA of the CDR3: TGTGCCAGCAGTTGTGCTAGACCCCCCTACGGCTACACCTTC. Protein: CASSCARPPYGYTF.

The CDR3: CASIPGLTGGGYTF. As DNA, the CDR3 is TGTGCCAGCATACCGGGACTTACAGGGGGGGGCTACACCTTC. The chain combines TRBV10-3 with TRBJ1-2, with 8 nucleotides matching TRBD1. The V gene's germline CDR1 is ENHRY and CDR2 SYGVKD. The J segment lost 8 bases and the V segment lost 10 bases, leaving 15 bases of the junction unmatched. The CDR3 runs to 14 residues.

V gene TRBV12-5 combines with J gene TRBJ1-2; D is possibly TRBD1 (5 bases). CDR3 size: 13 residues. Germline V CDR1 and CDR2: LGHNT, FRNRAP. Trimming took off 0 bases at V and 8 bases at J, with 10 bases between the two ends. The CDR3 region has the DNA TGTGCTAGTGGTTTGGTCCGACAGTGGGGCTACACCTTC. Its translation: CASGLVRQWGYTF.

The rearrangement links TRBV15 to TRBJ1-4; 8 positions match TRBD1. The CDR3 is 13 residues long. The junction had 4 bases not matched to a gene; V was cut back by 8 bases and J by 5 bases. Germline-derived CDR1 and CDR2 are LNHNV and YYDKDF (reference sequence). CDR3: CATLGQGNEKLFF. Here the CDR3 DNA reads TGTGCCACCCTCGGACAGGGAAATGAAAAACTGTTTTTT.

This clone turned up a few times. The chain combines TRBV6-5 with TRBJ1-5; D is perhaps TRBD1 (6 bases). CDR1 MNHEY and CDR2 SVGAGI come from the germline V gene. Trimming took 6 bases from V and 4 from J, leaving 10 bases between them. This CDR3 spans 13 amino acids. CDR3 DNA sequence: TGTGCCAGCAGCGTCGGGACAAATCAGCCCCAGCATTTT. Translating gives CASSVGTNQPQHF.

This clone was detected a few times. The chain links TRBV6-1 to TRBJ2-1; TRBD1 matches 10 bases. From germline, CDR1 is MNHNS and CDR2 SASEGT. The CDR3 has 16 amino acids. V shed 2 bases and J 6 bases; nucleotides not matched to a gene: 7. CDR3 sequence reads: CASSEWGTGVSNEQFF. The CDR3, as DNA: TGTGCCAGCAGTGAATGGGGGACAGGGGTGAGCAATGAGCAGTTCTTC.

With regard to this clone: Additional DNA sequences in this sample encode the identical CDR3. The chain joins TRBV5-6 to TRBJ2-7, with 9 bases that match TRBD2. This CDR3 contains 14 residues. Germline V gives CDR1 SGHDT, CDR2 YYEEEE. Trimming took 2 bases from V and 3 from J; bases not matched to a gene: 3. The CDR3 DNA reads TGTGCCAGCAGCTTTTTAGCGGGGGACTACGAGCAGTACTTC. Amino acids: CASSFLAGDYEQYF. The whole variable domain, filled in from reference TRBV5-6 and TRBJ2-7, reads DAGVTQSPTHLIKTRGQQVTLRCSPKSGHDTVSWYQQALGQGPQFIFQYYEEEERQRGNFPDRFSGHQFPNYSSELNVNALLLGDSALYLCASSFLAGDYEQYFGPGTRLTVT.

This sequence joins TRBV6-1 and TRBJ2-7; possible D gene TRBD1, 7 bases. Germline V gives CDR1 MNHNS, CDR2 SASEGT. CDR3 length equals 15 residues. The V and J ends lost 0 bases and 5 bases respectively, with 14 bases between them. The CDR3 sequence: CASSEALQGGDEQYF. The CDR3 coding sequence is TGTGCCAGCAGTGAAGCGCTTCAGGGGGGAGACGAGCAGTACTTC.

Here the CDR3 reads CASSELGGGGGWNEQFF. CDR3 nucleotide sequence: TGTGCCAGCAGTGAATTAGGGGGTGGCGGGGGGTGGAATGAGCAGTTCTTC. The chain joins TRBV2 to TRBJ2-1; the match to TRBD2 covers 8 bases. Germline assignment: CDR1 SNHLY and CDR2 FYNNEI. The CDR3 is made up of 17 amino acids. After removal of 2 bases from V and 7 bases from J, the junction contained 13 bases not matched to a gene.

The genes are TRBV11-2 and TRBJ2-3, with a tentative D call TRBD2 (6 bases). The V gene lost 2 bases and the J gene lost 6 bases, with 12 bases spanning the gap. The CDR3 totals 14 residues. Per germline, CDR1 SGHAT and CDR2 FQNNGV. The CDR3 region is CASSLPGTSDTQYF. Here the CDR3 DNA reads TGTGCCAGCAGCTTACCCGGGACTTCTGATACGCAGTATTTT. Together with reference TRBV11-2 and TRBJ2-3, the CDR3 gives the full variable domain: EAGVAQSPRYKIIEKRQSVAFWCNPISGHATLYWYQQILGQGPKLLIQFQNNGVVDDSQLPKDRFSAERLKGVDSTLKIQPAKLEDSAVYLCASSLPGTSDTQYFGPGTRLTVL.

The chain links TRBV14 to TRBJ2-7; the D gene is possibly TRBD2 (6 bases). In germline, CDR1 is SGHDN, CDR2 FVKESK. Between the trimmed V and J ends, which lost 0 bases and 2 bases, there was a span of 14 bases. The CDR3 contains 16 residues. The CDR3 reads CASSQDFSGTPYEQYF. The DNA of the CDR3 is TGTGCCAGCAGCCAAGATTTCTCGGGGACTCCCTACGAGCAGTACTTC.

This chain links TRBV5-1 with TRBJ2-5; 12 bases are shared with TRBD2. CDR1 is SGHRS and CDR2 is YFSETQ in the germline V gene. The V gene end was trimmed by 4 bases and the J gene end by 5 bases; junction bases not matched to a gene: 15. This CDR3 contains 18 residues. CDR3 residues: CASSPGLAGPNAGETQYF. DNA of the CDR3: TGCGCCAGCAGCCCGGGACTAGCGGGCCCTAACGCCGGGGAGACCCAGTACTTC.

The rearrangement joins TRBV19 to TRBJ2-1; TRBD2 aligns across 11 bases. This CDR3 contains 16 residues. V trimming: 3 bases; J trimming: 5 bases; junction bases outside the gene matches: 6. Germline CDR1 is LNHDA and CDR2 is SQIVND (reference sequence). CDR3 sequence: CASSISLAGVNNEQFF. Here the CDR3 DNA reads TGTGCCAGTAGTATTTCACTAGCGGGAGTCAACAATGAGCAGTTCTTC. The complete variable domain, with remaining parts taken from reference TRBV19 and TRBJ2-1, reads DGGITQSPKYLFRKEGQNVTLSCEQNLNHDAMYWYRQDPGQGLRLIYYSQIVNDFQKGDIAEGYSVSREKKESFPLTVTSAQKNPTAFYLCASSISLAGVNNEQFFGPGTRLTVL.

This sequence joins TRBV7-6 and TRBJ2-1; D gene uncertain. Germline lookup yields CDR1 SGHVS and CDR2 FNYEAQ. This CDR3 comprises 12 residues. The V and J ends lost 1 base and 8 bases respectively, with 6 bases between them. This CDR3 is CASSLGSDEQFF. CDR3 in DNA: TGTGCCAGCAGCTTAGGAAGCGATGAGCAGTTCTTC.

The chain uses TRBV4-2 and TRBJ1-5; 7 nucleotides align to TRBD1. The CDR3 loop spans 15 amino acids. After removal of 2 bases from V and 2 bases from J, the junction contained 3 bases not matched to a gene. Germline CDR1 reads LGHNA; CDR2 reads YNFKEQ. The CDR3 reads CASSQRGGGNQPQHF. CDR3 nucleotide sequence: TGTGCCAGCAGCCAAAGAGGGGGCGGCAATCAGCCCCAGCATTTT.

This chain joins TRBV4-3 and TRBJ2-7; TRBD2 matches 9 bases. Per germline, CDR1 LGHNA and CDR2 YSLEER. The CDR3 spans 16 residues. CDR3 DNA: TGCGCTCCCAAGGGGGCGGGAGGGCCCAGCTCCTACGAGCAGTACTTC. This codes for CAPKGAGGPSSYEQYF.